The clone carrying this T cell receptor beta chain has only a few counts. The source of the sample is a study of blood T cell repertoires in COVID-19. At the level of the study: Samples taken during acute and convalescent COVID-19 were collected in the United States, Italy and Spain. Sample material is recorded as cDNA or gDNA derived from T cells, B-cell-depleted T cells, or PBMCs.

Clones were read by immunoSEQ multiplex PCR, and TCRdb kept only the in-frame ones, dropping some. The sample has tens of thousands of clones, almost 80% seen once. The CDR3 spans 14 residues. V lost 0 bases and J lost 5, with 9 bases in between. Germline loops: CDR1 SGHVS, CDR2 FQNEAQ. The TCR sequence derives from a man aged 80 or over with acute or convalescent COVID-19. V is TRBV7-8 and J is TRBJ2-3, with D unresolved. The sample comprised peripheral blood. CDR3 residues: CASSLAGSRDTQYF. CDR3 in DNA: TGTGCCAGCAGCTTAGCGGGTTCTAGAGATACGCAGTATTTT. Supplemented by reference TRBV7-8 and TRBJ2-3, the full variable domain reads GAGVSQSPRYKVAKRGQDVALRCDPISGHVSLFWYQQALGQGPEFLTYFQNEAQLDKSGLPSDRFFAERPEGSVSTLKIQRTQQEDSAVYLCASSLAGSRDTQYFGPGTRLTVL.